These T cell receptor beta chains were read from a single sample in a study of tumor-infiltrating lymphocytes in primary liver carcinoma. TCRdb redid the calling of the multiplex PCR reads with MiXCR, one entry per CDR3 protein. Here the sample spans 310,000 or so distinct CDR3 sequences, approximately 54% being singletons. Specimen: peripheral blood. All receptors derive from a woman aged 25 to 39 with primary liver carcinoma and hepatitis B virus infection. The CDR3 runs from the conserved cysteine through the conserved F or W. The D gene is left open where the match is weak. The listing skips clone size in some rows; elsewhere it reads once, few, many or a size class.

cdr3_length,j_call,d_call,v_call,clone_size,cdr3_aa
16,TRBJ1-6,.,TRBV10-3,many,CATSNLQLSYNSPLHF
17,TRBJ2-2,TRBD2,TRBV11-3,many,CASSLGSGRAEIGELFF
13,TRBJ1-2,.,TRBV6-1,.,CASSIGEVNGYTF
18,TRBJ2-2,TRBD2,TRBV12-3/TRBV12-4,few,CASSPTGLAGGGAGELFF
20,TRBJ2-7,TRBD2,TRBV4-2,many,CASSQDIPRGAGGPSYEQYF
13,TRBJ1-1,TRBD1,TRBV6-2/TRBV6-3,few,CASTDRGGTEAFF
15,TRBJ2-7,TRBD1,TRBV7-8,few,CASSLRDRASYEQYF
19,TRBJ2-1,.,TRBV14,.,CASSQEWGLGLHGSSEQFF
14,TRBJ1-1,.,TRBV11-2,many,CASSLTLRDTEAFF
16,TRBJ2-1,.,TRBV30,.,CAWSRTARVSCNEQFF
20,TRBJ2-6,TRBD2,TRBV4-1,many,CASSQHLSGRALSGANVLTF
14,TRBJ2-1,.,TRBV30,.,CAWSPKGSYNERFF
12,TRBJ1-3,.,TRBV12-3/TRBV12-4,many,CASSLQGNTIYF
19,TRBJ2-3,TRBD2,TRBV29-1,.,CSALLPGLAGAVSTDTQYF
13,TRBJ2-2,.,TRBV11-2,.,CASKMAGTGELFF
15,TRBJ2-3,TRBD2,TRBV12-3/TRBV12-4,few,CASSPGLAGADTQYF
19,TRBJ2-1,TRBD2,TRBV7-9,few,CASSLGGAASGKINNEQFF
16,TRBJ2-1,.,TRBV11-1,once,CASSRISGTWSYEQFF
15,TRBJ2-1,.,TRBV12-3/TRBV12-4,few,CASSLFRREGDEQFF
13,TRBJ2-7,.,TRBV7-8,.,CASSLASPAEQYF
13,TRBJ1-2,.,TRBV5-5,.,CASSPTTNYGFTF
16,TRBJ1-2,TRBD1,TRBV10-3,.,CAISDPGTGSVYGYTF